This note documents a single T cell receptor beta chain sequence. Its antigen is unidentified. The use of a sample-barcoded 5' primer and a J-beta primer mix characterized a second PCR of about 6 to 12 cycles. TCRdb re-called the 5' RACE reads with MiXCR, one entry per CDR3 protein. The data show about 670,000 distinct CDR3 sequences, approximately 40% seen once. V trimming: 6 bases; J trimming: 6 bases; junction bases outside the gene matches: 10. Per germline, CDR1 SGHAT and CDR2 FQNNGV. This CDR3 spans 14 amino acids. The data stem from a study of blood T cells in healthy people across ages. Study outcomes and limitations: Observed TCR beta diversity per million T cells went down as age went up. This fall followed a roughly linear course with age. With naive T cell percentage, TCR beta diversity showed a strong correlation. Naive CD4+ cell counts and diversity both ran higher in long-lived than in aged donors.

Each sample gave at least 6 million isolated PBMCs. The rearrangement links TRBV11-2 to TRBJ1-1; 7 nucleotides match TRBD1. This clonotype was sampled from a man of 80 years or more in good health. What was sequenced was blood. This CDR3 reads CASRTGQHNAEAFF. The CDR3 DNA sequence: TGTGCCAGCAGGACGGGACAGCATAACGCTGAAGCTTTCTTT.